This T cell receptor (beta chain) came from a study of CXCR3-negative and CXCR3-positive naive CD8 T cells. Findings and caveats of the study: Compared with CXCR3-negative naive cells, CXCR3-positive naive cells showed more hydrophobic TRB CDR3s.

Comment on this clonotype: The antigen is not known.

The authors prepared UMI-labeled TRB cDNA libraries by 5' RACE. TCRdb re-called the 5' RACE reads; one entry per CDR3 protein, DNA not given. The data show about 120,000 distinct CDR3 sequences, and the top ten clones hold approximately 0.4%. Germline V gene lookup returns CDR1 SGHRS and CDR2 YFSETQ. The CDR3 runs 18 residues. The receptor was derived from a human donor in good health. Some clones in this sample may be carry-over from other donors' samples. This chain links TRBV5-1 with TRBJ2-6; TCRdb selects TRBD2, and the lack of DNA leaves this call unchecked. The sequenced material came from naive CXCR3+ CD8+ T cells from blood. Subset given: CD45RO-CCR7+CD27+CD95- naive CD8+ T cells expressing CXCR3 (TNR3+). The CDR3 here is CASSLFGGENSGANVLTF.